These T cell receptor beta chains were read from a single sample in a study of chemoradiotherapy in HPV16-positive cancers. Data came from immunoSEQ multiplex PCR; TCRdb stores just in-frame clones and leaves some out. The sample records some 16,000 clones, approximately 79% being singletons. The specimen was collected from a patient who underwent chemoradiotherapy. These receptors were obtained from a human donor with HPV-associated anogenital cancer. The conserved cysteine and the conserved F or W are not part of the CDR3 here. A D gene is named only where the DNA matches it firmly.

d_call,j_call,v_call,cdr3_aa
NA,TRBJ1-2,TRBV16,ASSQSIGGYGYT
NA,TRBJ2-2,TRBV5-6,ASSFGGVANTGELF
NA,TRBJ2-3,TRBV7-2,ASSLMGGPDTQY
NA,TRBJ1-6,TRBV2,ASSGQATSGSPLH
NA,TRBJ2-5,TRBV7-8,ASSLPPSRAQY
TRBD2,TRBJ2-3,TRBV7-9,ASSLFSGGAGDTQY
NA,TRBJ1-2,TRBV5-1,ASSLAGEDSISRWGYT
NA,TRBJ2-7,TRBV9,ASSVQGGSYEQY
NA,TRBJ2-1,TRBV7-9,ASSQSKINEQF
NA,TRBJ1-1,TRBV7-9,ASSPQNIKGTEAF
NA,TRBJ2-3,TRBV29-1,SVEKGTDTQY
TRBD1,TRBJ2-7,TRBV28,ASSVVEGQGTSYEQY
NA,TRBJ2-7,TRBV28,ASSFLPAGRREQY
NA,TRBJ1-3,TRBV19,ASSMPTGSGGNTIY
NA,TRBJ2-1,TRBV5-5,ASSSNNEQF
NA,TRBJ2-7,TRBV7-9,ASSGQGYEQY
TRBD1,TRBJ2-1,TRBV9,ASSARGLSYNEQF
NA,TRBJ1-1,TRBV29-1,SVTMNTEAF
NA,TRBJ1-6,TRBV5-3,ARSLEISLGGSPLH
NA,TRBJ2-5,TRBV2,ASAYQETQY
TRBD1,TRBJ2-7,TRBV6-7,ASSYHVEDRGEY
NA,TRBJ2-4,TRBV9,ASSVGAAKNIQY
NA,TRBJ2-2,TRBV6-5,ASRDRSNTGELF
NA,TRBJ2-3,TRBV9,ASSEAPSSGTQY
NA,TRBJ1-2,TRBV2,ASSQDRTPRYGYT
TRBD2,TRBJ2-5,TRBV18,ASSPGAGQETQY
TRBD1,TRBJ1-3,TRBV4-2,ASSQAPRGTGAFSGNTIY
NA,TRBJ2-1,TRBV29-1,SVEDRGRYNEQF
NA,TRBJ1-3,TRBV19,ASSMGGFGNTIY
NA,TRBJ1-2,TRBV5-1,ASSLDTGDYGYT
TRBD1,TRBJ2-7,TRBV19,ASSIVGTGNYEQY
NA,TRBJ2-7,TRBV28,ASNDGGGTGLGEQY
NA,TRBJ2-2,TRBV6-5,ASRTLGTPGELF
NA,TRBJ2-5,TRBV6-6,ASSYPSAGLETQY
NA,TRBJ2-4,TRBV6-5,ASSLGGRAKNIQY
NA,TRBJ2-5,TRBV7-3,ASSLGARETQY
TRBD1,TRBJ1-1,TRBV9,ASSFTTGGLNTEAF
TRBD2,TRBJ2-7,TRBV19,ASSTTSGGNYEQY
TRBD1,TRBJ2-3,TRBV7-6,ASSLGTGGSLTDTQY
TRBD1,TRBJ2-1,TRBV7-2,ASSTRQGNYNEQF
TRBD1,TRBJ2-3,TRBV28,ASLAWDRVGPDTQY
TRBD1,TRBJ1-1,TRBV4-1,ASSQGQGAGSTEAF
NA,TRBJ1-6,TRBV10-3,AISEQGSNSPLH
NA,TRBJ1-3,TRBV5-1,ASSQTFSGNTIY
TRBD1,TRBJ2-2,TRBV7-3,ASSLGIVTPAARDRGSGELF
NA,TRBJ1-1,TRBV6-5,ASSYSMGTEAF
TRBD2,TRBJ2-5,TRBV5-1,ASSLRLAGVQETQY